This T cell receptor beta chain appears in the sequencing data of a study of human T cells and chemical hapten exposure. Sample time point: pre-sensitization, week 0. Treatment specified: therapeutic diphenylcyclopropenone sensitization with weekly scalp DPC. This clonotype occurred many times. The CDR3 extends over 14 amino acids. With 4 bases removed from V and 3 bases from J, the gap between germline ends came to 12 bases. Germline V gives CDR1 SGHRS, CDR2 YFSETQ. Individual cDNA molecules had unique molecular identifiers attached to them by the library. TCRdb independently ran MiXCR on the RACE reads; one entry per CDR3 protein. The data hold roughly 380,000 distinct CDR3 sequences, with approximately 5% observed a single time.

The TCR was taken from a woman aged 45-65 years with alopecia areata. Some clones in this sample may be carry-over from other donors' samples. The input for sequencing was whole blood, taken in connection with sensitization to the hapten diphenylcyclopropenone (DPC). This chain joins TRBV5-1 and TRBJ2-3; D unclear. The CDR3 loop is CASSPASLTDTQYF. Here the CDR3 DNA reads TGCGCCAGCAGCCCTGCTAGTTTGACAGATACGCAGTATTTT.